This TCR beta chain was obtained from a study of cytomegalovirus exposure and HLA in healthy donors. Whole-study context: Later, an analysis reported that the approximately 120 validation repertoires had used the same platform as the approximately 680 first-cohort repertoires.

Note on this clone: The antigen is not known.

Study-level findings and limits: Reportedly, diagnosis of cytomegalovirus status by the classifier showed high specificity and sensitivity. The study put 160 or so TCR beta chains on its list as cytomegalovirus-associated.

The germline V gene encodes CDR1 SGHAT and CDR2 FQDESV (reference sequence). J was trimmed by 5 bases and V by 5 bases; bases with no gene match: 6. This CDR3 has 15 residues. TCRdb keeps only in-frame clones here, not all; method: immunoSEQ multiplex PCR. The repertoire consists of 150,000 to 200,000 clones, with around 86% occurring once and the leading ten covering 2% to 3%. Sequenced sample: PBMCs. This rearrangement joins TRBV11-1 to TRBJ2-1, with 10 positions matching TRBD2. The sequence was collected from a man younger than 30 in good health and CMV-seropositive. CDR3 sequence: CASSPGTSVDNEQFF. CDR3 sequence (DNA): TGTGCCAGCAGCCCCGGGACTAGCGTGGACAATGAGCAGTTCTTC.